Below are 20 T cell receptor beta chains sequenced from a single sample in a study of shared clonotypes between healthy human individuals. The table came from immunoSEQ multiplex PCR; TCRdb's copy has only in-frame clones and leaves some out. The data hold approximately 980,000 clones, with 76% observed a single time. Material for sequencing was memory CD4+ T cells sorted from blood. Stated subset: CD45RA-negative fraction. These receptor sequences come from a man in his late teens or twenties in good health.

Written as DNA, the CDR3 is TGTGCCTGGAAAAGCGGGAGGGCCTCTAATGAGCAGTTCTTC. Amino acids: CAWKSGRASNEQFF. The chain carries TRBV30 and TRBJ2-1; the match to TRBD2 covers 10 bases. Germline V gene sequence: CDR1 GTSNPN, CDR2 SVGIG (reference sequence). With V trimmed by 4 bases and J by 7 bases, 7 bases remained unmatched. The CDR3 totals 14 residues.

The genes are TRBV7-6 and TRBJ2-3, with TRBD2 identical over 12 bases. Trimming removed 4 bases from V and 2 bases from J; junction bases left unmatched: 4. Per germline, CDR1 SGHVS and CDR2 FNYEAQ. This CDR3 is built from 16 residues. The CDR3 protein is CASSSGLAGITDTQYF. The CDR3 region has the DNA TGTGCCAGCAGCTCCGGACTAGCGGGGATCACAGATACGCAGTATTTT.

The chain couples TRBV5-8 to TRBJ2-2; weak D call: TRBD2 (6 bases). The germline CDR1 and CDR2 sequences are SGHTS and YDEGEE. This CDR3 is 17 amino acids long. Trimming removed 1 base at V and 2 bases at J, with 15 bases between. The CDR3 DNA sequence: TGTGCCAGCAGCTTGAACGCGGGACCCCATAACACCGGGGAGCTGTTTTTT. Protein sequence: CASSLNAGPHNTGELFF.

Turning to this clone: This likely traces to a read error, being one base from a far larger clone. Other DNA variants within this sample encode the same CDR3. The chain is built from TRBV5-6 and TRBJ1-2; 7 positions match TRBD1. The germline CDR1 and CDR2 sequences are SGHDT and YYEEEE. J was trimmed by 2 bases and V by 0 bases; bases with no gene match: 1. The CDR3 has 14 residues. For the CDR3, the DNA is TGTGCCAGCAGCTTGGCGGGACAGAACTATGGCTACACCTTC. Translating it yields CASSLAGQNYGYTF.

Regarding this clone: Other DNA sequences in the sample encode the same CDR3. This chain joins TRBV5-1 and TRBJ1-3; no reliable D call. Germline V lookup: CDR1 SGHRS, CDR2 YFSETQ. V dropped 0 bases and J dropped 0 bases, with 7 bases sitting between them. The CDR3 is 15 residues long. The CDR3: CASSLDGSSGNTIYF. DNA of the CDR3: TGCGCCAGCAGCTTGGACGGGAGCTCTGGAAACACCATATATTTT.

The chain recombines TRBV6-1 with TRBJ1-1; 7 positions match TRBD1. V was pared by 7 bases and J by 5 bases, with 10 bases of the junction left unmatched. The CDR3 runs to 14 residues. The germline gives CDR1 MNHNS, CDR2 SASEGT. CDR3 in DNA: TGTGCCAGCATGGTAAACAGGGGCGCTACTGAAGCTTTCTTT. Amino acids: CASMVNRGATEAFF.

V usage is TRBV29-1 and J usage is TRBJ2-7, with TRBD1 as a possible D gene (7 bases). The germline V gene encodes CDR1 SQVTM and CDR2 ANQGSEA. The CDR3 is 12 residues long. The ends were cut back, 6 bases at V and 2 bases at J, with 11 bases in the middle. Here the CDR3 DNA reads TGCAGCGTATCAGGGGGGCCCTACGAGCAGTACTTC. This translates into CSVSGGPYEQYF.

Notes on this clone: This specimen includes other DNA sequences encoding the same CDR3. V gene TRBV10-3 combines with J gene TRBJ2-5, with 7 bases that match TRBD2. J lost 5 bases, V lost 0 bases, and 0 bases had no gene match. There are 13 residues in the CDR3. Germline CDR1 and CDR2: ENHRY and SYGVKD. CDR3 in amino acids: CAISESGGETQYF. CDR3 in DNA: TGTGCCATCAGTGAGTCGGGGGGGGAGACCCAGTACTTC.

V usage is TRBV6-5 and J usage is TRBJ2-7, with a possible D match to TRBD2 (5 bases). Germline CDR1 reads MNHEY; CDR2 reads SVGAGI. Trimming took off 6 bases at V and 9 bases at J, with 15 bases between the two ends. CDR3 size: 12 residues. The CDR3 is CASSSRGSVQYF. CDR3 sequence (DNA): TGTGCCAGCAGCTCTCGCGGGTCCGTGCAGTACTTC.

This clone was counted a few times. This chain connects TRBV4-2 to TRBJ1-4, with 7 bases lining up with TRBD1. V shed 4 bases and J 5 bases; nucleotides not matched to a gene: 13. Looked up from germline, CDR1 is LGHNA and CDR2 is YNFKEQ. The CDR3 has 17 residues. The CDR3 DNA follows: TGTGCCAGCAGCCGAGGTGGCGGACAGGTCGGGAATGAAAAACTGTTTTTT. It specifies CASSRGGGQVGNEKLFF.

The V call is TRBV15, the J call TRBJ1-2; 9 bases line up with TRBD1. Germline V gives CDR1 LNHNV, CDR2 YYDKDF (reference sequence). V lost 3 bases and J lost 1; bases outside the gene matches: 6. This CDR3 has 16 amino acids. The CDR3 coding sequence is TGTGCCACCAGCAGTGGGACAGGGCGGGATAACTATGGCTACACCTTC. This sequence encodes CATSSGTGRDNYGYTF. Full variable domain (missing parts from reference TRBV15 and TRBJ1-2): DAMVIQNPRYQVTQFGKPVTLSCSQTLNHNVMYWYQQKSSQAPKLLFHYYDKDFNNEADTPDNFQSRRPNTSFCFLDIRSPGLGDTAMYLCATSSGTGRDNYGYTFGSGTRLTVV.

The CDR3 DNA is TGTGCCAGCTCACCCCCCAATCAGCTCCAAGAGACCCAGTACTTC. This translates into CASSPPNQLQETQYF. J is TRBJ2-5 and V is TRBV18; no clear D gene. CDR3 length: 15 residues. The V end was cut by 3 bases, the J end by 1 base, with 12 bases between. Germline loops: CDR1 KGHSH, CDR2 LQKENI.

This rearrangement joins TRBV28 to TRBJ1-2, with D possibly TRBD1 on 5 matching bases. CDR1 and CDR2 from the germline V gene are MDHEN and SYDVKM. V was trimmed by 8 bases and J by 8 bases, leaving 18 bases between them. CDR3 length: 13 residues. The chain's CDR3 is CASLAGAGRGYTF. The CDR3 DNA sequence: TGTGCCAGCTTGGCCGGGGCAGGGAGAGGCTACACCTTC.

This rearrangement joins TRBV6-5 to TRBJ2-5; 9 bases align to TRBD1. V gave up 8 bases and J gave up 3 bases; unmatched junction bases: 4. This CDR3 has 13 amino acids. The V gene's germline CDR1 is MNHEY and CDR2 SVGAGI. The CDR3 spells CASERTGEETQYF. CDR3 nucleotide sequence: TGTGCCAGCGAGAGGACAGGGGAAGAGACCCAGTACTTC.

The J gene is TRBJ2-5, the V gene TRBV11-2; D may be TRBD2 (6 bases). Germline CDR1 and CDR2: SGHAT and FQNNGV. Between the trimmed V and J ends, which lost 5 bases and 3 bases, there was a span of 13 bases. CDR3 length: 14 residues. The CDR3 DNA reads as TGTGCCAGCAGCGTAATCGGGGGAGAAGAGACCCAGTACTTC. Its protein product is CASSVIGGEETQYF.

For this clone: Sequence at one end of the junction differs from germline and may be a read error. The V gene is TRBV7-7, the J gene TRBJ2-3; D gene ambiguous. The CDR3 has 13 residues. Germline CDR1 is SSHAT and CDR2 is FNYEAQ (reference sequence). The CDR3 DNA is TGTGCTAGCAGCGCGGAGTTGGCAGATACGCAGTATTTT. Amino acids: CASSAELADTQYF.

J is TRBJ1-4 and V is TRBV15; D is uncertain. Germline V CDR1 and CDR2: LNHNV, YYDKDF (reference sequence). V lost 1 base and J 8 bases, leaving 11 bases between the germline ends. CDR3 length equals 14 residues. CDR3 coding DNA: TGTGCCACCAGCAGAGTAGAAGTGTCGGAAAAACTGTTTTTT. This codes for CATSRVEVSEKLFF.

The chain carries TRBV10-2 and TRBJ1-2; unclear D gene. Trimming left V 9 bases short and J 2 bases short, with 10 bases between. The CDR3 covers 12 residues. Germline values: CDR1 WSHSY, CDR2 SAAADI. CDR3 residues: CASHAENYGYTF. The CDR3 DNA is TGCGCCAGTCACGCAGAGAACTATGGCTACACCTTC.

The rearrangement uses TRBV6-6 and TRBJ1-1; D uncertain. The CDR3 runs 14 residues. The V and J ends lost 5 bases and 2 bases respectively, with 12 bases between them. Per the germline V gene, CDR1 is MNHNY and CDR2 is SVGAGI (reference sequence). CDR3 region: CASSPLASNTEAFF. The DNA of the CDR3 is TGTGCCAGCAGTCCCCTGGCGAGCAACACTGAAGCTTTCTTT.

This clone was counted a few times. V is TRBV25-1 and J is TRBJ1-4; D is ambiguous. V lost 3 bases to trimming and J lost 8 bases, with 13 bases between them. Germline loops: CDR1 MGHDK, CDR2 SYGVNS. The length of the CDR3 is 14 residues. CDR3 in DNA: TGTGCCAGCAGTGATGGAGGAGGGCGAGAAAAACTGTTTTTT. As protein: CASSDGGGREKLFF.